The 12 T cell receptor beta chains given below trace back to one sample, sequenced in a study of shared clonotypes between healthy human individuals. Sequencing used immunoSEQ multiplex PCR; TCRdb keeps in-frame clones, though not all of them. The sample has some 2,500,000 clones; over 85% are singletons. Material for sequencing was naive CD4+ T cells from PBMCs. The subset denotes: CD45RA+ positively selected. All receptors come from a man between 18 and 35 years old in good health. Some clones in this sample may be carry-over from other donors' samples.

The CDR3 region is CASSLLAGGEQYF. CDR3 bases: TGTGCCAGCAGTCTACTAGCGGGAGGGGAGCAGTATTTT. The chain carries TRBV27 and TRBJ2-3; 13 bases align to TRBD2. Germline CDR1 reads MNHEY; CDR2 reads SMNVEV (reference sequence). The CDR3 extends over 13 amino acids. The ends lost 5 bases at V and 11 bases at J; junction bases unmatched: 4.

The chain carries TRBV6-1 and TRBJ2-4, with 9 nucleotides matching TRBD2. CDR3 size: 15 residues. With V trimmed by 0 bases and J by 6 bases, 3 bases remained unmatched. CDR1 MNHNS and CDR2 SASEGT come from the germline V gene. The CDR3 DNA reads TGTGCCAGCAGTGAAGCTAGCGGGAGAGGAAACATTCAGTACTTC. Its translation: CASSEASGRGNIQYF.

V usage is TRBV19 and J usage is TRBJ2-7; 7 bases fit TRBD1. The V segment lost 5 bases and the J segment 3 bases; nucleotides outside the gene matches: 4. CDR3 length equals 13 residues. The germline V gene encodes CDR1 LNHDA and CDR2 SQIVND (reference sequence). CDR3 nucleotide sequence: TGTGCCAGTAGTGTCAACAGGGGCTACGAGCAGTACTTC. Translating it yields CASSVNRGYEQYF.

The rearrangement uses TRBV5-1 and TRBJ2-1; weak D call: TRBD2 (6 bases). Between the trimmed V and J ends, which lost 5 bases and 8 bases, there was a span of 29 bases. Germline-derived CDR1 and CDR2 are SGHRS and YFSETQ. There are 18 residues in the CDR3. The CDR3 spells CASRSFRTSGTPSDEQFF. The DNA for the CDR3 is TGCGCCAGCAGAAGTTTCCGAACCTCCGGGACTCCCTCAGATGAGCAGTTCTTC.

The chain employs TRBV27 and TRBJ1-2, with TRBD1 matching 7 bases. From germline, CDR1 is MNHEY and CDR2 SMNVEV (reference sequence). Losses at the gene ends were 4 bases for V and 4 bases for J; bases not matched to a gene: 3. This CDR3 contains 13 residues. The DNA of the CDR3 is TGTGCCAGCAGTTCAGGGGGAGGCTATGGCTACACCTTC. Its protein product is CASSSGGGYGYTF.

The V gene is TRBV5-6, the J gene TRBJ1-4, with D perhaps matching TRBD1 (6 bases). From germline, CDR1 is SGHDT and CDR2 YYEEEE. The CDR3 is 16 amino acids. The V and J ends lost 0 bases and 4 bases respectively, with 13 bases between them. The CDR3 nucleotides are TGTGCCAGCAGCTTGGCCGAGGGGGGAATTAATGAAAAACTGTTTTTT. This codes for CASSLAEGGINEKLFF.

The V gene is TRBV28, the J gene TRBJ2-5; unclear D gene. Germline V CDR1 and CDR2: MDHEN, SYDVKM. The length of the CDR3 is 10 residues. V lost 3 bases to trimming and J lost 7 bases, with 3 bases between them. CDR3 amino acids: CASSFGTQYF. The CDR3 nucleotides read TGTGCCAGCAGTTTTGGGACCCAGTACTTC. The full variable domain, with the rest looked up from reference TRBV28 and TRBJ2-5, is DVKVTQSSRYLVKRTGEKVFLECVQDMDHENMFWYRQDPGLGLRLIYFSYDVKMKEKGDIPEGYSVSREKKERFSLILESASTNQTSMYLCASSFGTQYFGPGTRLLVL.

The J gene is TRBJ2-7, the V gene TRBV7-2, with D perhaps matching TRBD1 (5 bases). Deletions cut 1 base from V and 2 bases from J, with 12 bases between. Germline V gene sequence: CDR1 SGHTA, CDR2 FQGNSA. The CDR3 contains 15 residues. The CDR3 spells CASSLEGVPTYEQYF. CDR3 coding DNA: TGTGCCAGCAGCTTAGAAGGGGTTCCCACCTACGAGCAGTACTTC.

This clone came up once. V gene TRBV25-1 combines with J gene TRBJ2-3; D is ambiguous. Germline V gives CDR1 MGHDK, CDR2 SYGVNS. V lost 6 bases to trimming and J lost 1 base, with 11 bases between them. The CDR3 is 14 amino acids. The DNA for the CDR3 is TGTGCCAGCAGCGGCCCGGGCCGCACAGATACGCAGTATTTT. This codes for CASSGPGRTDTQYF.

The V gene is TRBV28, the J gene TRBJ2-2; D may match TRBD1 or TRBD2 (7 bases each). V dropped 7 bases and J dropped 6 bases, with 21 bases sitting between them. The CDR3 sequence is 16 residues long. The V gene's germline CDR1 is MDHEN and CDR2 SYDVKM. The CDR3 bases are TGTGCCAGCACCCTTTCGACAGGGAGGGTTGCCGGGGAGCTGTTTTTT. Translating it yields CASTLSTGRVAGELFF.

The V call is TRBV18, the J call TRBJ1-5; the D is unclear. The ends were cut back, 4 bases at V and 0 bases at J, with 10 bases in the middle. Germline CDR1 and CDR2: KGHSH and LQKENI. This CDR3 is 15 amino acids long. In DNA, the CDR3 is TGTGCCAGCTCACTTGTCAGAGATAGCAATCAGCCCCAGCATTTT. This codes for CASSLVRDSNQPQHF.

This clone was seen just once. The chain employs TRBV7-2 and TRBJ2-7; TRBD2 agrees at 7 bases. The J segment lost 0 bases and the V segment lost 5 bases, leaving 7 bases of the junction unmatched. CDR3 size: 15 residues. Germline CDR1 is SGHTA and CDR2 is FQGNSA. CDR3 loop: CASSPQAGVSYEQYF. DNA for the CDR3: TGTGCCAGCAGCCCTCAGGCGGGAGTCTCCTACGAGCAGTACTTC.